A single sample is the source of the 32 T cell receptor beta chains below, sequenced in a study of blood T cell repertoires in COVID-19. Clones were read by immunoSEQ multiplex PCR, and TCRdb kept only the in-frame ones, dropping some. The repertoire holds 180,000 or so clones, with 86% as singletons. Sequenced sample: peripheral blood. These receptors all stem from an older woman with COVID-19, enrolled during active disease.

This clone was seen a few times. The V and J genes are TRBV27 and TRBJ2-7, with TRBD1 matching over 11 bases. The CDR3 has 15 amino acids. V lost 4 bases and J lost 12; bases outside the gene matches: 14. The germline gives CDR1 MNHEY, CDR2 SMNVEV (reference sequence). DNA of the CDR3: TGTGCCAGCAGTTGGGCGGGACAGGGGGTTGTATATCGGTACTTC. Protein sequence: CASSWAGQGVVYRYF.

This chain connects TRBV5-4 to TRBJ1-1; no clear D. Between the trimmed V and J ends, which lost 0 bases and 1 base, there was a span of 7 bases. Germline CDR1 and CDR2: SGHNT and YYREEE (reference sequence). The CDR3 runs to 14 residues. This chain's CDR3 is CASSLDKWNTEAFF. CDR3 nucleotides: TGTGCCAGCAGCTTGGACAAGTGGAACACTGAAGCTTTCTTT.

This chain connects TRBV6-2 or TRBV6-3 to TRBJ2-2, with TRBD1 identical over 8 bases. Per the germline V gene, CDR1 is MNHEY and CDR2 is SVGEGT. This CDR3 contains 13 residues. The J segment lost 7 bases and the V segment lost 6 bases, leaving 4 bases of the junction unmatched. CDR3 amino acids: CASSRQGRGELFF. CDR3 in DNA: TGTGCCAGCAGCCGACAGGGGCGCGGGGAGCTGTTTTTT.

This chain joins TRBV6-2 or TRBV6-3 and TRBJ2-7; TRBD2 aligns across 8 bases. This CDR3 region has 15 residues. Per the germline V gene, CDR1 is MNHEY and CDR2 is SVGEGT. Trimming cost V 1 base and J 4 bases; bases outside gene matches: 6. CDR3 coding DNA: TGTGCCAGCAGTTACTATCGGACTAGCAGGTACGAGCAGTACTTC. It codes for CASSYYRTSRYEQYF.

This chain joins TRBV7-2 and TRBJ2-7, with 13 nucleotides matching TRBD2. The J segment lost 9 bases and the V segment lost 1 base, leaving 6 bases of the junction unmatched. This CDR3 has 15 residues. The V gene's germline CDR1 is SGHTA and CDR2 FQGNSA. The CDR3 here is CASSLELAGGPVQYF. The CDR3 DNA reads as TGTGCCAGCAGCTTAGAACTAGCGGGAGGGCCCGTGCAGTACTTC.

The chain is built from TRBV6-1 and TRBJ2-1, with a weak D call TRBD2 (5 bases). The germline V gene encodes CDR1 MNHNS and CDR2 SASEGT. Trimming removed 2 bases at V and 11 bases at J, with 19 bases between. This CDR3 spans 15 amino acids. The CDR3 region has the DNA TGTGCCAGCAGTGAACAGGCGGAGGTCCCATCCAAGCAGTTCTTC. As protein: CASSEQAEVPSKQFF.

This chain uses TRBV4-1 with TRBJ2-6; 8 bases are a match to TRBD1. This CDR3 has 16 amino acids. Looked up from germline, CDR1 is MGHRA and CDR2 is YSYEKL. V dropped 6 bases and J dropped 0; count of bases not matched to a gene: 4. This CDR3 is CASRTGQGSGANVLTF. In DNA form, the CDR3 reads TGCGCCAGCAGAACCGGACAGGGCTCTGGGGCCAACGTCCTGACTTTC.

The rearrangement joins TRBV9 to TRBJ2-1; 11 bases line up with TRBD2. The CDR3 sequence is 15 residues long. V was clipped by 1 base and J by 6 bases; unmatched bases: 3. Germline assignment: CDR1 SGDLS and CDR2 YYNGEE. CDR3 sequence (DNA): TGTGCCAGCAGCGTAATAGCGGGAGGGCCCAATGAGCAGTTCTTC. Amino acid sequence: CASSVIAGGPNEQFF.

The chain uses TRBV5-4 and TRBJ2-7; D is possibly TRBD1 (7 bases). The CDR3 runs to 13 residues. Germline loops: CDR1 SGHNT, CDR2 YYREEE (reference sequence). V lost 5 bases and J lost 2, with 11 bases in between. Written as DNA, the CDR3 is TGTGCCAGCAGAGGGGGCGGGGCCTACGAGCAGTACTTC. Amino acids: CASRGGGAYEQYF.

This chain links TRBV19 with TRBJ2-7; the match to TRBD1 covers 9 bases. Germline V CDR1 and CDR2: LNHDA, SQIVND (reference sequence). The trim removed 5 bases at V and 8 bases at J, leaving 10 bases unmatched. The CDR3 covers 14 residues. DNA of the CDR3: TGTGCCAGTAGTCCCGGGACAGGGCTACGGCAGCAGTACTTC. As protein: CASSPGTGLRQQYF.

This chain links TRBV4-3 with TRBJ2-5, with D tentatively TRBD2 (5 bases). V lost 0 bases to trimming and J lost 0 bases, with 11 bases between them. This CDR3 spans 16 amino acids. Germline CDR1 is LGHNA and CDR2 is YSLEER. The CDR3 region has the DNA TGCGCCAGCAGCCAAGATCGTCGGGGATACCAAGAGACCCAGTACTTC. Translating it yields CASSQDRRGYQETQYF.

The J gene is TRBJ2-1, the V gene TRBV7-2; TRBD1 matches at 7 bases. Unmatched junction bases numbered 5, after V lost 1 base and J lost 2 bases. This CDR3 spans 16 amino acids. Germline-derived CDR1 and CDR2 are SGHTA and FQGNSA. The CDR3 nucleotides are TGTGCCAGCAGCTTAGGGACAGGCCTCACCTACAATGAGCAGTTCTTC. This sequence encodes CASSLGTGLTYNEQFF.

This rearrangement joins TRBV7-9 to TRBJ1-3, with TRBD1 matching over 7 bases. Losses at the gene ends were 4 bases for V and 0 bases for J; bases not matched to a gene: 12. The germline CDR1 and CDR2 sequences are SEHNR and FQNEAQ (reference sequence). The CDR3 runs 18 residues. CDR3 DNA: TGTGCCAGCAGCTACCTCGCGGACAGGCCCCTCTCTGGAAACACCATATATTTT. Its translation: CASSYLADRPLSGNTIYF.

V usage is TRBV29-1 and J usage is TRBJ1-5; D is ambiguous. Germline V lookup: CDR1 SQVTM, CDR2 ANQGSEA. CDR3 size: 13 residues. CDR3 residues: CSATPEGNQPQHF. For the CDR3, the DNA is TGCAGTGCGACTCCTGAGGGCAATCAGCCCCAGCATTTT. Based on the CDR3 plus reference TRBV29-1 and TRBJ1-5, the full variable domain is SAVISQKPSRDICQRGTSLTIQCQVDSQVTMMFWYRQQPGQSLTLIATANQGSEATYESGFVIDKFPISRPNLTFSTLTVSNMSPEDSSIYLCSATPEGNQPQHFGDGTRLSIL.

J is TRBJ1-2 and V is TRBV7-9; possible D gene TRBD1, 5 bases. Germline lookup yields CDR1 SEHNR and CDR2 FQNEAQ (reference sequence). Trimming took off 1 base at V and 7 bases at J, with 10 bases between the two ends. The CDR3 consists of 13 residues. The CDR3 coding sequence is TGTGCCAGCAGCTTAGAGGGAGGGGTTGGCTACACCTTC. Its protein is CASSLEGGVGYTF.

J is TRBJ2-1 and V is TRBV5-1, with TRBD2 matching over 9 bases. The germline gives CDR1 SGHRS, CDR2 YFSETQ. Trimming cost V 1 base and J 1 base; bases outside gene matches: 9. CDR3 length: 18 residues. CDR3 region: CASSLYAGREGSYNEQFF. CDR3 in DNA: TGCGCCAGCAGCTTGTATGCTGGGCGGGAGGGTTCCTACAATGAGCAGTTCTTC. Combining the CDR3 with reference TRBV5-1 and TRBJ2-1 gives the whole variable domain KAGVTQTPRYLIKTRGQQVTLSCSPISGHRSVSWYQQTPGQGLQFLFEYFSETQRNKGNFPGRFSGRQFSNSRSEMNVSTLELGDSALYLCASSLYAGREGSYNEQFFGPGTRLTVL.

This chain uses TRBV6-2 or TRBV6-3 with TRBJ1-5, with 9 nucleotides matching TRBD1. The germline gives CDR1 MNHEY, CDR2 SVGEGT. Trimming cost V 2 bases and J 1 base; bases outside gene matches: 6. This CDR3 has 17 residues. CDR3 nucleotide sequence: TGTGCCAGCAGTTACCCGGGACAGGGTTTGAGCAATCAGCCCCAGCATTTT. It codes for CASSYPGQGLSNQPQHF.

Turning to this clone: A clone one base away is much larger, so this may be a read error. The chain is built from TRBV11-2 and TRBJ1-5, with 9 bases aligning to TRBD1. The germline gives CDR1 SGHAT, CDR2 FQNNGV. The CDR3 has 14 residues. V lost 5 bases to trimming and J lost 2 bases; unmatched junction nucleotides: 1. The CDR3 region has the DNA TGTGCCAGCAGCAGGACAGGGGGCAATCAGCCCCAGCATTTT. Its translation is CASSRTGGNQPQHF.

The rearrangement joins TRBV5-1 to TRBJ2-3; TRBD1 is a possible D gene (6 bases). Germline V lookup: CDR1 SGHRS, CDR2 YFSETQ. Deletions cut 4 bases from V and 0 bases from J, with 15 bases between. CDR3 length: 16 residues. For the CDR3, the DNA is TGCGCCAGCAGCCCCCTCCCAGGGGCCAGCACAGATACGCAGTATTTT. Amino acids: CASSPLPGASTDTQYF.

This sequence joins TRBV19 and TRBJ2-5; D is unclear. The CDR3 totals 14 residues. Germline V lookup: CDR1 LNHDA, CDR2 SQIVND (reference sequence). V shed 5 bases and J shed 5 bases, with 15 bases lying between them. The CDR3 region is CASSSSILRETQYF. CDR3 nucleotide sequence: TGTGCCAGTAGTTCAAGCATCCTACGGGAGACCCAGTACTTC.

This clone was observed once. The genes are TRBV6-6 and TRBJ1-1, with unresolved D. V dropped 5 bases and J dropped 5 bases, with 12 bases sitting between them. This CDR3 has 13 amino acids. CDR1 is MNHNY and CDR2 is SVGAGI in the germline V gene (reference sequence). CDR3 sequence reads: CASSGLTGTEAFF. The CDR3 DNA follows: TGTGCCAGCAGTGGACTGACGGGGACTGAAGCTTTCTTT.

This chain uses TRBV12-5 with TRBJ1-2, with 7 bases fitting TRBD1. The germline gives CDR1 LGHNT, CDR2 FRNRAP. The CDR3 is 14 residues long. V dropped 1 base and J dropped 4; count of bases not matched to a gene: 3. CDR3 nucleotides: TGTGCTAGTGGTTTGGGGACAGGCTTCTATGGCTACACCTTC. Encoded protein: CASGLGTGFYGYTF.

Regarding this clone: The same CDR3 arises from other DNA sequences in this sample as well. V is TRBV7-9 and J is TRBJ1-3; D perhaps matches TRBD1 (5 bases). CDR1 is SEHNR and CDR2 is FQNEAQ in the germline V gene (reference sequence). Trimming cost V 5 bases and J 0 bases, with 11 bases left between them. The length of the CDR3 is 15 residues. DNA for the CDR3: TGTGCCAGCAGCACCGACAGATCCTCTGGAAACACCATATATTTT. The encoded protein is CASSTDRSSGNTIYF.

The chain joins TRBV7-9 to TRBJ1-1, with TRBD1 as a possible D gene (5 bases). Trimming shortened V by 2 bases and J by 1 base, and 11 bases separated the two germline ends. Germline V gene sequence: CDR1 SEHNR, CDR2 FQNEAQ (reference sequence). This CDR3 comprises 15 residues. The CDR3 DNA is TGTGCCAGCAGCTTATTATCACAGGAGAACACTGAAGCTTTCTTT. It specifies CASSLLSQENTEAFF.

The chain links TRBV21-1 to TRBJ1-3; TRBD1 is taken as the D call from the table, unchecked against the DNA. TRBV21-1 is noted as a pseudogene. The CDR3 runs to 15 residues. The DNA for the CDR3 is TGTGCCAGCAGCTCGGGACAGGGAGAAGGAAACACCATATATTTT. Protein sequence: CASSSGQGEGNTIYF.

V and J are TRBV12-3 or TRBV12-4 and TRBJ2-1, with 7 bases lining up with TRBD1. Unmatched junction bases numbered 2, after V lost 3 bases and J lost 6 bases. The CDR3 runs to 13 residues. The CDR3 coding sequence is TGTGCCAGCAGTTTTCCAGGGGGCAATGAGCAGTTCTTC. It yields the protein CASSFPGGNEQFF.

This clone has a single count. The chain links TRBV5-8 to TRBJ1-6, with D uncertain. CDR1 is SGHTS and CDR2 is YDEGEE in the germline V gene. With 0 bases removed from V and 7 bases from J, the gap between germline ends came to 17 bases. The length of the CDR3 is 17 residues. CDR3 region: CASSLAVAGGLNSPLHF. The DNA of the CDR3 is TGTGCCAGCAGCTTGGCCGTGGCAGGCGGACTCAATTCACCCCTCCACTTT.

This chain uses TRBV18 with TRBJ2-3; D gene unclear. CDR3 length equals 15 residues. Germline CDR1 and CDR2: KGHSH and LQKENI. The ends were cut back, 4 bases at V and 0 bases at J, with 11 bases in the middle. CDR3 loop: CASSRVPFSTDTQYF. The CDR3 DNA follows: TGTGCCAGCTCACGAGTTCCGTTCAGCACAGATACGCAGTATTTT.

The J gene is TRBJ2-1, the V gene TRBV28, with D perhaps TRBD1 (5 bases). The CDR3 contains 16 residues. Trimming left V 5 bases short and J 3 bases short, with 17 bases between. Germline V lookup: CDR1 MDHEN, CDR2 SYDVKM. As DNA, the CDR3 is TGTGCCAGCAGTCTACTCCTTAAGGGGAACTACAATGAGCAGTTCTTC. As protein: CASSLLLKGNYNEQFF.

The genes are TRBV10-2 and TRBJ1-5; TRBD1 matches at 11 bases. From germline, CDR1 is WSHSY and CDR2 SAAADI. CDR3 size: 16 residues. V was clipped by 6 bases and J by 0 bases; unmatched bases: 4. The CDR3 loop is CASRGTGGNSNQPQHF. CDR3 bases: TGCGCCAGCAGAGGGACAGGGGGAAATAGCAATCAGCCCCAGCATTTT.

The rearrangement joins TRBV19 to TRBJ1-1; no clear D gene. CDR1 is LNHDA and CDR2 is SQIVND in the germline V gene (reference sequence). The CDR3 is 16 amino acids. Trimming stripped 3 bases from V and 1 base from J, with 15 bases between. The CDR3 here is CASSIPYDPGNTEAFF. CDR3 nucleotide sequence: TGTGCCAGTAGTATCCCCTACGACCCAGGGAACACTGAAGCTTTCTTT.

The chain uses TRBV27 and TRBJ2-7, with TRBD1 matching 10 bases. CDR1 is MNHEY, CDR2 SMNVEV, per germline (reference sequence). J was trimmed by 4 bases and V by 8 bases; bases with no gene match: 8. CDR3 length: 14 amino acids. The CDR3 is CASRRGTGVYEQYF. In DNA form, the CDR3 reads TGTGCCAGCCGGAGGGGGACAGGGGTTTACGAGCAGTACTTC.